Listed below are T cell receptor beta chains from one sample, sequenced in a study of OX40 agonist ivuxolimab in advanced cancers. Sequencing was performed with immunoSEQ multiplex PCR; in TCRdb, only in-frame clones are kept and a portion is missing. In the table there are some 61,000 clones, 70% to 80% of which are singletons. The sample was CD4+ or CD8+ T cells sorted from blood, taken in a trial of the OX40 agonist ivuxolimab. The receptors were sampled from an adult with an advanced solid tumor such as melanoma, head and neck, liver or kidney cancer. Both conserved end residues are part of each CDR3. The order of the fields is J gene, V gene, CDR3 protein.

TRBJ2-7 TRBV28 CASSSIGSDEQYF
TRBJ1-6 TRBV6-1 CASNEENRNSPLHF
TRBJ2-5 TRBV7-2 CASSPGHLQETQYF
TRBJ1-6 TRBV30 CAWSFYAGNSPLHF
TRBJ1-4 TRBV5-6 CASSLDRGEKLFF
TRBJ2-2 TRBV6-1 CASSAVRGLTGELFF
TRBJ2-6 TRBV10-3 CAISPQSSGANVLTF
TRBJ2-1 TRBV19 CASSRGTGPSYNEQFF
TRBJ2-1 TRBV7-2 CASSQWAGTEFYNEQFF
TRBJ1-5 TRBV5-1 CASSLGQHQPQHF
TRBJ2-6 TRBV7-6 CASSLDGWSGANVLTF
TRBJ1-4 TRBV5-1 CASSLDPWGATNEKLFF
TRBJ2-7 TRBV7-9 CASSLVVTISYEQYF
TRBJ2-7 TRBV4-2 CASSQASLAGYEQYF
TRBJ1-2 TRBV4-2 CASSLGDLGDYGYTF
TRBJ1-6 TRBV5-3 CARSLDRGRSPLHF
TRBJ1-2 TRBV10-3 CAISESHFETENGYTF
TRBJ1-4 TRBV6-5 CASSPGTGSEKLFF
TRBJ2-5 TRBV9 CASSVVVGGSETQYF
TRBJ1-1 TRBV14 CASSQNPGTGGRAFF
TRBJ2-7 TRBV18 CASSPGTVSSYEQYF
TRBJ1-5 TRBV30 CAWSGTGFSQPQHF
TRBJ2-1 TRBV5-4 CASSFYNEQFF
TRBJ1-3 TRBV28 CASSPAGYGNTIYF
TRBJ1-4 TRBV5-4 CASSLWGIGEKLFF
TRBJ1-3 TRBV7-9 CASSLNDQGHTIYF
TRBJ2-6 TRBV18 CASSPLLLQSETGANVLTF
TRBJ1-3 TRBV5-1 CASSSSGDPGNTIYF
TRBJ1-2 TRBV6-1 CASRLGGEPYGYTF
TRBJ2-5 TRBV30 CAWSGGAETQYF
TRBJ2-7 TRBV7-9 CASSSYTSGVYEQYF
TRBJ2-5 TRBV5-1 CASSFGGTETQYF
TRBJ1-2 TRBV6-1 CASSGGQGDYTF
TRBJ2-2 TRBV13 CASSLVSPVTGYTGELFF
TRBJ2-5 TRBV30 CASTVNQETQYF
TRBJ1-6 TRBV6-6 CASSSTRDMSPLHF
TRBJ2-7 TRBV4-1 CASSQDSSYEQYF
TRBJ2-7 TRBV6-6 CASSYSQVGSYEQYF
TRBJ1-6 TRBV30 CAWSEGVLNNSPLHF
TRBJ1-5 TRBV28 CASSLVTGNSNQPQHF
TRBJ1-6 TRBV10-2 CASKWSEYNSPLHF
TRBJ2-5 TRBV7-9 CASSLVQGFQETQYF